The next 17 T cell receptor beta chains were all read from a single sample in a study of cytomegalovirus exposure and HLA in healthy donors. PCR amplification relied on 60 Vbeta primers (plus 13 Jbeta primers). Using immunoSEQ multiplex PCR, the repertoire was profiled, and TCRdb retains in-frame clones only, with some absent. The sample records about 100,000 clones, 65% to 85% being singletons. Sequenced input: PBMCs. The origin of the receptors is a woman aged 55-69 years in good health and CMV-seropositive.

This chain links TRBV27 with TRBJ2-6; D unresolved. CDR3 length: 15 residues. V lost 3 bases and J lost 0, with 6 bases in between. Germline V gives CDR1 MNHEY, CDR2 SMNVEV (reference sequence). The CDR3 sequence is CASSLSASGANVLTF. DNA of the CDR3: TGTGCCAGCAGTTTGAGCGCCTCTGGGGCCAACGTCCTGACTTTC.

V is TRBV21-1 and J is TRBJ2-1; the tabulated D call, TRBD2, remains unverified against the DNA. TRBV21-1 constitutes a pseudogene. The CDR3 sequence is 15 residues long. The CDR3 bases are TGTGCCAGCAGCAAAGGGACTAGACCATACAATGAGCAGTTCTTC. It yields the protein CASSKGTRPYNEQFF.

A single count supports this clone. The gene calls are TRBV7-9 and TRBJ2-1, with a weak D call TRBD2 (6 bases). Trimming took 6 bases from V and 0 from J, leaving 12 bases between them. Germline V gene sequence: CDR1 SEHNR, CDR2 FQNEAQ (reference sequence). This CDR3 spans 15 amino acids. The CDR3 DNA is TGTGCCAGCAGTTTCCCGGGGGACTCCTACAATGAGCAGTTCTTC. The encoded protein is CASSFPGDSYNEQFF.

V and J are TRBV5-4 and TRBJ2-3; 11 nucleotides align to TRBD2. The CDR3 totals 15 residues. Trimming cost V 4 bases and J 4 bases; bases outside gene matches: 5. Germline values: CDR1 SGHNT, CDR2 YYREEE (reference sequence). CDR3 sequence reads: CASSDTSGSADTQYF. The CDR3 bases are TGTGCCAGCAGCGACACTAGCGGGAGTGCAGATACGCAGTATTTT.

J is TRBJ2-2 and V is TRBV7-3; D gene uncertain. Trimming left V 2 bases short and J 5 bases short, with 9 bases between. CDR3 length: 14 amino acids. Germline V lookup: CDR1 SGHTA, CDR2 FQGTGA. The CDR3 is CASSLATETGELFF. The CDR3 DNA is TGTGCCAGCAGCTTAGCAACTGAGACCGGGGAGCTGTTTTTT.

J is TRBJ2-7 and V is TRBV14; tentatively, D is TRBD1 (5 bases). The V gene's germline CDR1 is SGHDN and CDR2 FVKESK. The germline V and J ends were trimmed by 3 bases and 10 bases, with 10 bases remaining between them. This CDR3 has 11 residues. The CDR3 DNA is TGTGCCAGCAGCCATGGGGCACGACAGTACTTC. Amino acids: CASSHGARQYF.

The CDR3 here is CASSPSSGRSNEQFF. In DNA, the CDR3 is TGTGCCAGCAGCCCATCTAGCGGGAGATCAAATGAGCAGTTCTTC. The J gene is TRBJ2-1, the V gene TRBV5-4; the match to TRBD2 covers 10 bases. Germline V gene data show CDR1 as SGHNT and CDR2 as YYREEE (reference sequence). V was clipped by 4 bases and J by 7 bases; unmatched bases: 8. The length of the CDR3 is 15 residues.

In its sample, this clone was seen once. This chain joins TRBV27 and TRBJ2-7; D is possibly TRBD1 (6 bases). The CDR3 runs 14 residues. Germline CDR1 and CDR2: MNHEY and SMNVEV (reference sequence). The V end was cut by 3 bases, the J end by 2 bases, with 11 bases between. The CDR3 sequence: CASSLATGAYEQYF. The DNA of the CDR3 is TGTGCCAGCAGTTTGGCGACAGGCGCCTACGAGCAGTACTTC.

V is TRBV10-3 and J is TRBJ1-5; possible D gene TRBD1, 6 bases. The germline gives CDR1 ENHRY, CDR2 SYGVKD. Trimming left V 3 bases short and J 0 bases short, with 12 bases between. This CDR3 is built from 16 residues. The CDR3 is CAISESGDYSNQPQHF. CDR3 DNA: TGTGCCATCAGTGAATCAGGGGATTATAGCAATCAGCCCCAGCATTTT.

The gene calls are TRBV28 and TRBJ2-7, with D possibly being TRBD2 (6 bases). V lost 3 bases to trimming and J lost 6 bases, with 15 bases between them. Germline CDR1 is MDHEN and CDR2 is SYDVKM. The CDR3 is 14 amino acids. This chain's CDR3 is CASSFPGGLGEQYF. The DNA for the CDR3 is TGTGCCAGCAGTTTTCCCGGGGGACTGGGCGAGCAGTACTTC.

CDR3 sequence (DNA): TGCAGTGTGCGGAGGTTTGAAGCTTTCTTT. Translation gives CSVRRFEAFF. This chain uses TRBV20-1 with TRBJ1-1; D not resolved. CDR3 size: 10 residues. V was clipped by 7 bases and J by 7 bases, with 10 bases between them. Germline V lookup: CDR1 DFQATT, CDR2 SNEGSKA (reference sequence).

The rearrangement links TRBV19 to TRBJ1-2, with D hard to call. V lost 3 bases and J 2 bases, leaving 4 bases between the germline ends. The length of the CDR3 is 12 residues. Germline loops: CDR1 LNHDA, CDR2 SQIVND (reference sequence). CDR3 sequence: CASSMRNYGYTF. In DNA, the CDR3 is TGTGCCAGTAGTATGAGAAACTATGGCTACACCTTC.

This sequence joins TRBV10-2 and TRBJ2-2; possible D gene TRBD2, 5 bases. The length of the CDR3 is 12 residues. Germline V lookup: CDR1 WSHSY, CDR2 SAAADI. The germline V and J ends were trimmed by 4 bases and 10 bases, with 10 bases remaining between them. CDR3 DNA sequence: TGCGCCAGCAGTGTTCTAGCAGAGGAGCTGTTTTTT. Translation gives CASSVLAEELFF.

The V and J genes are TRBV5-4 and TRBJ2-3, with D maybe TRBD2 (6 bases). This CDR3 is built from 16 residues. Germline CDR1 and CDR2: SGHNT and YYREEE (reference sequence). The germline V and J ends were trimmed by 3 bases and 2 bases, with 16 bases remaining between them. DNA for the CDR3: TGTGCCAGCAGCTCGCAGATAGCGGCATCCACAGATACGCAGTATTTT. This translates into CASSSQIAASTDTQYF. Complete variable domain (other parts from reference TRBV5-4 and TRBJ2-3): ETGVTQSPTHLIKTRGQQVTLRCSSQSGHNTVSWYQQALGQGPQFIFQYYREEENGRGNFPPRFSGLQFPNYSSELNVNALELDDSALYLCASSSQIAASTDTQYFGPGTRLTVL.

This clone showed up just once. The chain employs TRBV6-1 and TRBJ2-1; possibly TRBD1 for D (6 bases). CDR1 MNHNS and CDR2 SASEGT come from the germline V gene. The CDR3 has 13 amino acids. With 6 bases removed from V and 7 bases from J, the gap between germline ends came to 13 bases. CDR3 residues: CASRKDSLNEQFF. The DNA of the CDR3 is TGTGCCAGCAGGAAGGACAGCCTTAATGAGCAGTTCTTC.

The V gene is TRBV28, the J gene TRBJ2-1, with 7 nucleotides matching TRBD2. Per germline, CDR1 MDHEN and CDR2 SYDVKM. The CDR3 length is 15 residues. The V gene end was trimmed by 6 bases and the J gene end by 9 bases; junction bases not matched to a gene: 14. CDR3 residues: CASSLLRGSRGEQFF. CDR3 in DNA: TGTGCCAGCAGCCTCCTTCGCGGGAGCCGGGGTGAGCAGTTCTTC. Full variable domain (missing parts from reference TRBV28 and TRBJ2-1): DVKVTQSSRYLVKRTGEKVFLECVQDMDHENMFWYRQDPGLGLRLIYFSYDVKMKEKGDIPEGYSVSREKKERFSLILESASTNQTSMYLCASSLLRGSRGEQFFGPGTRLTVL.

The CDR3 loop is CASSITSGRGQFF. The CDR3 nucleotides read TGTGCCAGTAGTATAACTAGCGGGCGGGGGCAGTTCTTC. V usage is TRBV19 and J usage is TRBJ2-1; 9 bases align to TRBD2. CDR3 length equals 13 residues. CDR1 LNHDA and CDR2 SQIVND come from the germline V gene (reference sequence). With 2 bases clipped from V and 12 bases from J, the junction kept 5 bases outside the gene matches.